Listed below are T cell receptor beta chains from one sample, sequenced in a study of response to subunit inactivated influenza vaccine. From the RT-PCR reads, TCRdb called clonotypes with MiXCR, one entry per CDR3 protein. This table has hundreds of thousands of distinct CDR3 sequences, around 11% appearing once. Separately, the same data were catalogued under a study of T cells expressing NK-cell markers.

Sequences were derived from PBMCs from blood, sampled on the day of vaccination. The receptors stem from a man aged 45-60 years who received an inactivated influenza vaccine. Both conserved end residues are part of each CDR3. A D gene is named only where the DNA matches it firmly. Some rows have no size entry. The others give once, few or many, or a class for an expanded clone.

V	J	size	D	CDR3	DNA
TRBV9	TRBJ2-2	few	NA	CASSVGAGTSGELFF	TGTGCCAGCAGCGTAGGGGCGGGAACGTCCGGGGAGCTGTTTTTT
TRBV19	TRBJ2-5	NA	TRBD2	CASSKLAAHQETQYF	TGTGCCAGTAGTAAACTAGCGGCCCACCAAGAGACCCAGTACTTC
TRBV5-1	TRBJ2-7	NA	NA	CASSLEGSKGYEQYF	TGCGCCAGCAGCTTGGAAGGCAGCAAGGGTTACGAGCAGTACTTC
TRBV7-9	TRBJ2-7	NA	NA	CASSPQGNYEQYF	TGTGCCAGCAGCCCCCAGGGTAACTACGAGCAGTACTTC
TRBV12-3/TRBV12-4	TRBJ1-6	few	NA	CASSSDQEGSYSPLHF	TGTGCCAGCAGTTCAGACCAAGAAGGCTCCTATTCACCCCTCCACTTT
TRBV7-8	TRBJ1-5	NA	NA	CASSLSPRGNQPQHF	TGTGCCAGCAGCTTAAGCCCCCGGGGCAATCAGCCCCAGCATTTT
TRBV10-2	TRBJ2-3	many	TRBD2	CASSVGGASDTQYF	TGCGCCAGCAGTGTCGGGGGGGCCTCAGATACGCAGTATTTT
TRBV15	TRBJ1-2	few	NA	CATSRDPANYGYTF	TGTGCCACCAGCAGAGATCCGGCTAACTATGGCTACACCTTC
TRBV4-1	TRBJ2-5	NA	NA	CASSQETGRGTQYF	TGCGCCAGCAGCCAAGAAACGGGTCGGGGGACCCAGTACTTC
TRBV5-4	TRBJ2-3	few	TRBD1	CASSLEGQKRTDTQYF	TGTGCCAGCAGCTTGGAGGGACAGAAACGCACAGATACGCAGTATTTT
TRBV20-1	TRBJ2-1	NA	NA	CSATTGNSYNEQFF	TGCAGTGCTACCACCGGGAACTCCTACAATGAGCAGTTCTTC
TRBV12-3/TRBV12-4	TRBJ1-2	many	TRBD1	CASTLDRSYGYTF	TGTGCCAGCACCCTGGACAGGTCCTATGGCTACACCTTC
TRBV7-9	TRBJ2-5	NA	NA	CASSQARGVDQYF	TGTGCCAGCAGTCAAGCAAGGGGTGTCGACCAGTACTTC
TRBV4-3	TRBJ2-1	NA	NA	CASSQGGTGYNEQFF	TGCGCCAGCAGCCAGGGCGGGACGGGCTACAATGAGCAGTTCTTC
TRBV2	TRBJ2-3	few	NA	CASSRRDSGTAGTDTQYF	TGTGCCAGCAGTCGCCGGGACAGCGGGACCGCCGGCACAGATACGCAGTATTTT
TRBV5-1	TRBJ1-1	few	TRBD1	CASKTGGTTEAFF	TGCGCCAGCAAAACAGGGGGCACGACTGAAGCTTTCTTT
TRBV29-1	TRBJ2-1	NA	TRBD2	CSGRLAGSPYNEQFF	TGCAGCGGGCGACTAGCGGGGTCACCCTACAATGAGCAGTTCTTC
TRBV21-1	TRBJ2-7	NA	NA	CASSKERQGGQGSYEQYF	TGTGCCAGCAGCAAAGAAAGGCAGGGGGGACAGGGGTCCTACGAGCAGTACTTC
TRBV15	TRBJ2-3	NA	TRBD2	CATSRAEWEGRTDTQYF	TGTGCCACCAGCAGAGCTGAGTGGGAGGGACGCACAGATACGCAGTATTTT
TRBV7-2	TRBJ1-5	few	NA	CASSFVAGGAQPQHF	TGTGCCAGCAGCTTCGTTGCTGGGGGGGCTCAGCCCCAGCATTTT
TRBV5-1	TRBJ2-1	NA	NA	CASSLGGSVNEQFF	TGCGCCAGCAGCTTGGGGGGAAGCGTCAATGAGCAGTTCTTC
TRBV5-6	TRBJ2-1	NA	TRBD2	CASSLSGLAGFRTYNEQFF	TGTGCCAGCAGCTTGAGTGGACTAGCGGGTTTCCGGACCTACAATGAGCAGTTCTTC
TRBV7-2	TRBJ1-2	few	NA	CASSQGTGEYGYTF	TGTGCCAGCAGCCAGGGGACCGGGGAGTATGGCTACACCTTC
TRBV29-1	TRBJ2-5	NA	TRBD2	CSVSWASGETQYF	TGCAGCGTTAGTTGGGCTAGCGGGGAGACCCAGTACTTC
TRBV12-3/TRBV12-4	TRBJ1-1	many	NA	CASSLRRGTEAFF	TGTGCCAGCAGTTTGAGAAGGGGGACTGAAGCTTTCTTT
TRBV10-3	TRBJ2-4	NA	TRBD2	CAISESTGGLGNIQYF	TGTGCCATCAGTGAGTCGACGGGGGGACTCGGAAACATTCAGTACTTC
TRBV6-1	TRBJ2-3	few	NA	CASSEIPTDTQYF	TGTGCCAGCAGTGAAATACCCACAGATACGCAGTATTTT
TRBV7-2	TRBJ2-5	many	TRBD2	CASSLAPYGLAGMETQYF	TGTGCCAGCAGCTTAGCCCCCTATGGACTAGCGGGAATGGAGACCCAGTACTTC
TRBV12-3/TRBV12-4	TRBJ2-7	few	NA	CASSPGGGFEQYF	TGTGCCAGCAGCCCCGGAGGGGGGTTCGAGCAGTACTTC
TRBV5-1	TRBJ1-2	few	NA	CASSWQGDGYTF	TGCGCCAGCAGTTGGCAGGGCGATGGCTACACCTTC
TRBV5-1	TRBJ2-1	NA	TRBD1	CASSLESPGQSNNEQFF	TGCGCCAGCAGCCTGGAAAGCCCGGGACAGAGCAACAATGAGCAGTTCTTC
TRBV11-2	TRBJ1-4	few	NA	CASSLNSGANEKLFF	TGTGCCAGCAGCTTGAATTCAGGGGCCAATGAAAAACTGTTTTTT
TRBV7-2	TRBJ2-5	NA	NA	CASSPRTGPGTQYF	TGTGCCAGCAGCCCCCGGACTGGCCCCGGGACCCAGTACTTC
TRBV4-2	TRBJ2-7	NA	NA	CASSLGTDTYEQYF	TGTGCCAGCAGCCTAGGGACTGATACCTACGAGCAGTACTTC
TRBV12-3/TRBV12-4	TRBJ2-3	many	TRBD2	CASSSRLAAATDTQYF	TGTGCCAGCAGTTCAAGACTAGCGGCAGCCACAGATACGCAGTATTTT
TRBV6-5	TRBJ2-1	NA	TRBD2	CASSYGGRGVEIYNEQFF	TGTGCCAGCAGTTACGGCGGGAGGGGTGTCGAAATCTACAATGAGCAGTTCTTC
TRBV28	TRBJ2-2	many	NA	CASSLVRVGTGELFF	TGTGCCAGCAGTTTAGTCCGGGTTGGCACCGGGGAGCTGTTTTTT
TRBV15	TRBJ1-5	few	NA	CATSRPLNQPQHF	TGTGCCACCAGCAGACCCCTCAATCAGCCCCAGCATTTT
TRBV2	TRBJ2-3	few	NA	CASSVTGSADTQYF	TGTGCCAGCAGTGTTACAGGGAGCGCAGATACGCAGTATTTT
TRBV29-1	TRBJ2-3	few	NA	CSVTGDPDTQYF	TGCAGCGTAACTGGGGACCCAGATACGCAGTATTTT